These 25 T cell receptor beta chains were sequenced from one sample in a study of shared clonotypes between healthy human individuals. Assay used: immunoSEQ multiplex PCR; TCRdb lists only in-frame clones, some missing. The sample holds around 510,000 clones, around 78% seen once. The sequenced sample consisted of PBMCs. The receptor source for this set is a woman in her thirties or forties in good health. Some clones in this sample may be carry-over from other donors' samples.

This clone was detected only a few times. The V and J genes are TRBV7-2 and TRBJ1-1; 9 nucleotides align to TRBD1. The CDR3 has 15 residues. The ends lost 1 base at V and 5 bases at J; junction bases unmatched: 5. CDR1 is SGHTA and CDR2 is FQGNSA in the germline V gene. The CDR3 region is CASSLGGTGRTEAFF. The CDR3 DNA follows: TGTGCCAGCAGCTTAGGCGGGACAGGGAGGACTGAAGCTTTCTTT.

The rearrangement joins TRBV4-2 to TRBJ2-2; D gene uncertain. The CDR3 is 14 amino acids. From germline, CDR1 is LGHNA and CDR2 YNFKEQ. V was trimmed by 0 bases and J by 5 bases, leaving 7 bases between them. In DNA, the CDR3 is TGTGCCAGCAGCCAAGACGTTGGAACCGGGGAGCTGTTTTTT. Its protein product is CASSQDVGTGELFF.

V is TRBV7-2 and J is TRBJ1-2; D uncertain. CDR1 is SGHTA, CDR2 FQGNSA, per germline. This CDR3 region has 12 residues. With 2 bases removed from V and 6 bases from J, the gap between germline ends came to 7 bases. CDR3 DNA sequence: TGTGCCAGCAGCTTAATGGGCGATGGCTACACCTTC. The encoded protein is CASSLMGDGYTF.

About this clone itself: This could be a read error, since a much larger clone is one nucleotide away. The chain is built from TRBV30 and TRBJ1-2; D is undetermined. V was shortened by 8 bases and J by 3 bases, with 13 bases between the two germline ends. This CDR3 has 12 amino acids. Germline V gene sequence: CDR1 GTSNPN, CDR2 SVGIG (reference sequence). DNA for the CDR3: TGTGCCCGGAACCCGGGCGACTATGGCTACACCTTC. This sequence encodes CARNPGDYGYTF.

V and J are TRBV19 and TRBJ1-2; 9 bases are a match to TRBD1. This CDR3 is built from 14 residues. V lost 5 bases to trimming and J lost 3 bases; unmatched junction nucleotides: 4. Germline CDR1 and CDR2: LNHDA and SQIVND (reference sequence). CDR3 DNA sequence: TGTGCCAGTAGTCTTCGACAGGGGGACTATGGCTACACCTTC. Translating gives CASSLRQGDYGYTF.

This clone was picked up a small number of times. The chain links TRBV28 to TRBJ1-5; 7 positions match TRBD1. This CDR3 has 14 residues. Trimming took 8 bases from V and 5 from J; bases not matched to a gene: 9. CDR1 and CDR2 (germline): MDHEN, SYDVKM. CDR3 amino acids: CASRITGADQPQHF. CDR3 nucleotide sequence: TGTGCCAGCCGAATTACAGGGGCAGATCAGCCCCAGCATTTT.

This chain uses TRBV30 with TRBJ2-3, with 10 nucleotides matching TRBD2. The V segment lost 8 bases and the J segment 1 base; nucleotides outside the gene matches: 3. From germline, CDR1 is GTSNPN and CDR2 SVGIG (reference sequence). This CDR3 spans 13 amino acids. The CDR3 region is CAGGTSGTDTQYF. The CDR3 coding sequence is TGTGCCGGCGGGACTAGCGGCACAGATACGCAGTATTTT.

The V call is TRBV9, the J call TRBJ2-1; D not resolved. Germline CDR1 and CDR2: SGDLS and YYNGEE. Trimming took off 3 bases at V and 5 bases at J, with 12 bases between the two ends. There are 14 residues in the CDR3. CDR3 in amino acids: CASSARAANNEQFF. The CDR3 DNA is TGTGCCAGCAGCGCAAGGGCAGCCAACAATGAGCAGTTCTTC.

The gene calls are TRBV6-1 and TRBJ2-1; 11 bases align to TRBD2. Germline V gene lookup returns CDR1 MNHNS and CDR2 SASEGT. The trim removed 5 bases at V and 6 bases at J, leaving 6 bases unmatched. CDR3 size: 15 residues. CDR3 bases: TGTGCCAGCAGTTTAGCGGGAGGGCCGTTCAATGAGCAGTTCTTC. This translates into CASSLAGGPFNEQFF.

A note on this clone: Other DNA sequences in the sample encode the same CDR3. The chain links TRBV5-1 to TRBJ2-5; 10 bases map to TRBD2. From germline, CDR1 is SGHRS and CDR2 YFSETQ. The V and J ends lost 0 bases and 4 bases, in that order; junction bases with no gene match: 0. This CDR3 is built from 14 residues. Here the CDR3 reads CASSLGTSGETQYF. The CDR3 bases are TGCGCCAGCAGCTTGGGGACTAGCGGAGAGACCCAGTACTTC.

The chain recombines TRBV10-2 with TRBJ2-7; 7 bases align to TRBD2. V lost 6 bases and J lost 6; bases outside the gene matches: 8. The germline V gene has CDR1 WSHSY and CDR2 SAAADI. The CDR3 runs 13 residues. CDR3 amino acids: CASSGAGVSEQYF. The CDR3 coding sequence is TGCGCCAGCAGCGGCGCGGGAGTAAGCGAGCAGTACTTC.

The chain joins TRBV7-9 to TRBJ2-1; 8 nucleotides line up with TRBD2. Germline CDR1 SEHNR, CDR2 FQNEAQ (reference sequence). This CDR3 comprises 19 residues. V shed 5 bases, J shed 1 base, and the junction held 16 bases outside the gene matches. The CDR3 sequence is CASSPWGLAGRSSYNEQFF. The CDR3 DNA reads TGTGCCAGCAGCCCCTGGGGGCTAGCGGGCCGAAGTTCCTACAATGAGCAGTTCTTC.

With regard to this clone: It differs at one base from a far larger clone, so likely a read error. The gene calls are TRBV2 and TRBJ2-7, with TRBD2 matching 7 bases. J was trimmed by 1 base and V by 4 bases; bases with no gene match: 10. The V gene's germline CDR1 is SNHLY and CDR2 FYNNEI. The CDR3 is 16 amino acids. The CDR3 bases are TGTGCCAGCAGTGTACCCAGCGGGATGGGGTCCTACGAGCAGTACTTC. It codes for CASSVPSGMGSYEQYF.

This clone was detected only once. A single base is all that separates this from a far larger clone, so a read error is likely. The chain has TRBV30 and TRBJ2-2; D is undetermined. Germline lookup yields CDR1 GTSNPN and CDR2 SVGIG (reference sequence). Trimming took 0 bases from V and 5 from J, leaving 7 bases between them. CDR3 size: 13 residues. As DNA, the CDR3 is TGTGCCTGGAGTGTTTGGAGTACCGGGGAGCTGTTTTTT. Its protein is CAWSVWSTGELFF.

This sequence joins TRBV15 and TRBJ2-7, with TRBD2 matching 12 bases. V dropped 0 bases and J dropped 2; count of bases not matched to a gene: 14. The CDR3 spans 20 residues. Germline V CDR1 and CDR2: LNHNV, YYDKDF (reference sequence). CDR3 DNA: TGTGCCACCAGCAGAGATGTGCCCTACTCTCTAGCGGGAGGGCCCTACGAGCAGTACTTC. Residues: CATSRDVPYSLAGGPYEQYF.

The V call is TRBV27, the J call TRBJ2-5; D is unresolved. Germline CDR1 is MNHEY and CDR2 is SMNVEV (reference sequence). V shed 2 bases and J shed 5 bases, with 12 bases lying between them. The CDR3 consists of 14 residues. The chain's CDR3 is CASSLGRLVETQYF. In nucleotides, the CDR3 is TGTGCCAGCAGTTTAGGCCGCCTGGTTGAGACCCAGTACTTC.

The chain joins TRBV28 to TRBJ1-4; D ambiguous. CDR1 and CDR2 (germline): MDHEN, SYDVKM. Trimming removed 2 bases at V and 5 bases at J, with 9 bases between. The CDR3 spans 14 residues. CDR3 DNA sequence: TGTGCCAGCAGTTTAGAGGTGATGAATGAAAAACTGTTTTTT. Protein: CASSLEVMNEKLFF.

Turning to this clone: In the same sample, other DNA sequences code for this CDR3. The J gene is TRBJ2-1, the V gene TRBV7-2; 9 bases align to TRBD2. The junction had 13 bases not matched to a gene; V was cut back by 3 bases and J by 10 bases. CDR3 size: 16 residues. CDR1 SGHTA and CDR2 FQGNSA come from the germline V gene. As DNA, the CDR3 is TGTGCCAGCAGCTTGGTGGCTAGCGGGACCTGGGCGGAGCAGTTCTTC. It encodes CASSLVASGTWAEQFF.

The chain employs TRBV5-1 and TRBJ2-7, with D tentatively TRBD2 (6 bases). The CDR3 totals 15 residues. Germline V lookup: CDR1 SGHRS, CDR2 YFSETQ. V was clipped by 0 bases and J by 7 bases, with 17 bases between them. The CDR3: CASSLVGSGPLEQYF. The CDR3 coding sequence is TGCGCCAGCAGCTTGGTGGGTAGCGGCCCCTTGGAGCAGTACTTC. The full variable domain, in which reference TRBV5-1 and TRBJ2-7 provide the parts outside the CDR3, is KAGVTQTPRYLIKTRGQQVTLSCSPISGHRSVSWYQQTPGQGLQFLFEYFSETQRNKGNFPGRFSGRQFSNSRSEMNVSTLELGDSALYLCASSLVGSGPLEQYFGPGTRLTVT.

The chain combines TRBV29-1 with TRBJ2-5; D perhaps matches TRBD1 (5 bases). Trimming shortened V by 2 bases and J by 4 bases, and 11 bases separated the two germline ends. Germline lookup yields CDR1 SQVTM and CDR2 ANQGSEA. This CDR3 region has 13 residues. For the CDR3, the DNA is TGCAGCGTTGAAAGCAGGGTGATAGAGACCCAGTACTTC. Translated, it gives CSVESRVIETQYF. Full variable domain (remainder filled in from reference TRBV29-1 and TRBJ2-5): SAVISQKPSRDICQRGTSLTIQCQVDSQVTMMFWYRQQPGQSLTLIATANQGSEATYESGFVIDKFPISRPNLTFSTLTVSNMSPEDSSIYLCSVESRVIETQYFGPGTRLLVL.

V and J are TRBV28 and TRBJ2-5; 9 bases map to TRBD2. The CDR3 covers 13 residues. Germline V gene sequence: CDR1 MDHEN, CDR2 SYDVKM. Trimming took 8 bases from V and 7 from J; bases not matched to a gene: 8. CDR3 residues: CASWREGLVTQYF. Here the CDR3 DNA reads TGTGCCAGCTGGCGGGAGGGCCTAGTGACCCAGTACTTC.

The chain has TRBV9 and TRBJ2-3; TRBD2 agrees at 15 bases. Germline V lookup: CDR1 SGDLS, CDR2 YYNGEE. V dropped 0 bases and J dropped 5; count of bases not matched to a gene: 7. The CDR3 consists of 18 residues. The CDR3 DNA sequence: TGTGCCAGCAGCGTAGGGGTGGGACTAGCGGGAGGTGAAGATACGCAGTATTTT. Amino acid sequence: CASSVGVGLAGGEDTQYF. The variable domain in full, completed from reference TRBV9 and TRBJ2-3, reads DSGVTQTPKHLITATGQRVTLRCSPRSGDLSVYWYQQSLDQGLQFLIQYYNGEERAKGNILERFSAQQFPDLHSELNLSSLELGDSALYFCASSVGVGLAGGEDTQYFGPGTRLTVL.

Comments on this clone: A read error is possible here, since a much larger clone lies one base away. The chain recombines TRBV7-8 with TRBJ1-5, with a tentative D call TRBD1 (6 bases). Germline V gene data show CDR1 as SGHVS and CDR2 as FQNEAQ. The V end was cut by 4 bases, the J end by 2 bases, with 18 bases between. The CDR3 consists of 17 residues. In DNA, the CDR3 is TGTGCCAGCAGCTCCAGGACAGTGGGCCGGGGCAATCAGCCCCAGCATTTT. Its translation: CASSSRTVGRGNQPQHF.

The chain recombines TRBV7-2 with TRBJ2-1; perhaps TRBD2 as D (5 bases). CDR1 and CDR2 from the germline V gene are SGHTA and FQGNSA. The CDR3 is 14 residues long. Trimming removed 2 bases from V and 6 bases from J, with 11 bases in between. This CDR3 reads CASSLSGDINEQFF. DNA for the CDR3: TGTGCCAGCAGCTTAAGCGGAGATATCAATGAGCAGTTCTTC.

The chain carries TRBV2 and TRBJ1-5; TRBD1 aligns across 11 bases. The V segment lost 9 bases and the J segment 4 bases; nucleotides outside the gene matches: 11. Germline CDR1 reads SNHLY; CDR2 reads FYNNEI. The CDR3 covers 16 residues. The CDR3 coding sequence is TGTGCCAGTCGGACAGGGGGCCAGACCGTAAATCAGCCCCAGCATTTT. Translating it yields CASRTGGQTVNQPQHF.